These 25 T cell receptor beta chains were all obtained from the same sample, sequenced in a study of T cell repertoires in cytomegalovirus infection. Their recognized antigens are unknown. One entry per CDR3 protein, called by TCRdb with MiXCR from the reads. Of about a million distinct CDR3 sequences in the sample, around 30% were seen once. Sequenced material: cultured CD8+ T cells from PBMCs, taken from culture after CMV antigen stimulation. The source is a human donor in good health (CMV status not recorded). Some clones in this sample may be carry-over from other donors' samples.

V is TRBV12-3 or TRBV12-4 and J is TRBJ1-5; D uncertain. The CDR3 has 14 residues. Between the trimmed V and J ends, which lost 0 bases and 8 bases, there was a span of 11 bases. CDR3 protein: CASSLAGFFEPQHF. As DNA, the CDR3 is TGTGCCAGCAGTTTAGCGGGGTTTTTTGAGCCCCAGCATTTT.

The J gene is TRBJ2-5, the V gene TRBV6-1, with unresolved D. Trimming cost V 3 bases and J 6 bases, with 11 bases left between them. There are 13 residues in the CDR3. Germline-derived CDR1 and CDR2 are MNHNS and SASEGT. The CDR3 here is CASSESKKKTQYF. The CDR3, as DNA: TGTGCCAGCAGTGAGTCAAAAAAAAAGACCCAGTACTTC.

CDR3 sequence (DNA): TGCGCCAGCAGCCAAGTATTCTTAACTACGGATGAGCAGTTCTTC. It codes for CASSQVFLTTDEQFF. The genes are TRBV4-1 and TRBJ2-1; D is unclear. V was trimmed by 1 base and J by 8 bases, leaving 15 bases between them. The CDR3 has 15 residues. CDR1 MGHRA and CDR2 YSYEKL come from the germline V gene.

The V call is TRBV19, the J call TRBJ1-5; D is uncertain. The germline V gene encodes CDR1 LNHDA and CDR2 SQIVND (reference sequence). This CDR3 is 12 amino acids long. V lost 6 bases to trimming and J lost 0 bases, with 3 bases between them. The CDR3 reads CASRISNQPQHF. The CDR3 nucleotides read TGTGCCAGTAGAATTAGCAATCAGCCCCAGCATTTT.

The V call is TRBV28, the J call TRBJ2-1; D is possibly TRBD1 (6 bases). V was shortened by 4 bases and J by 3 bases, with 19 bases between the two germline ends. The CDR3 has 17 residues. Germline values: CDR1 MDHEN, CDR2 SYDVKM. DNA for the CDR3: TGTGCCAGCAGTTCCCTACAGACAGGTTGGATCTACAATGAGCAGTTCTTC. It translates to CASSSLQTGWIYNEQFF.

In its sample, this clonotype was seen a few times. This chain joins TRBV7-9 and TRBJ2-1; 14 bases are shared with TRBD2. CDR1 and CDR2 (germline): SEHNR, FQNEAQ (reference sequence). Trimming cost V 4 bases and J 2 bases; bases outside gene matches: 4. The CDR3 is made up of 17 amino acids. The CDR3 reads CASSSSTSGGAYNEQFF. CDR3 sequence (DNA): TGTGCCAGCAGCTCTTCGACTAGCGGGGGGGCCTACAATGAGCAGTTCTTC.

This clonotype occurred many times. The chain links TRBV7-6 to TRBJ2-3, with D perhaps matching TRBD1 or TRBD2 (6 bases each). This CDR3 spans 14 amino acids. CDR1 SGHVS and CDR2 FNYEAQ come from the germline V gene. Trimming took 0 bases from V and 4 from J, leaving 8 bases between them. DNA for the CDR3: TGTGCCAGCAGCTTAGCGGGGGGCTCAGATACGCAGTATTTT. Protein product: CASSLAGGSDTQYF.

The chain carries TRBV6-1 and TRBJ1-6; a possible D gene is TRBD1 (5 bases). This CDR3 region has 17 residues. The germline CDR1 and CDR2 sequences are MNHNS and SASEGT. V lost 3 bases and J lost 2, with 14 bases in between. The CDR3 protein is CASSEAPGLAYNSPLHF. The CDR3 coding sequence is TGTGCCAGCAGTGAGGCGCCAGGGTTGGCCTATAATTCACCCCTCCACTTT.

This clonotype was observed a handful of times. The rearrangement links TRBV18 to TRBJ2-7; 7 positions agree with TRBD1. The trim removed 3 bases at V and 6 bases at J, leaving 8 bases unmatched. The CDR3 extends over 14 amino acids. Per germline, CDR1 KGHSH and CDR2 LQKENI. Written as DNA, the CDR3 is TGTGCCAGCTCACCTGGCTCACAGGGGATCGAGCAGTACGTC. Its protein is CASSPGSQGIEQYV.

V and J are TRBV27 and TRBJ2-6; no clear D gene. Germline V CDR1 and CDR2: MNHEY, SMNVEV (reference sequence). The V end lost 0 bases, the J end lost 0 bases, and 6 bases lay between the germline ends. The CDR3 covers 16 residues. CDR3 sequence: CASSLSGASGANVLTF. The CDR3 bases are TGTGCCAGCAGTTTATCAGGTGCCTCTGGGGCCAACGTCCTGACTTTC.

The V call is TRBV7-6, the J call TRBJ1-4; a weak D match, TRBD1 (6 bases). Germline V gives CDR1 SGHVS, CDR2 FNYEAQ. The CDR3 is 15 residues long. The V end lost 1 base, the J end lost 8 bases, and 14 bases lay between the germline ends. Here the CDR3 DNA reads TGTGCCAGCAGCTTAGACGACAGGACCTGGGAAAAACTGTTTTTT. Translation gives CASSLDDRTWEKLFF. The full variable domain, its missing parts supplied by reference TRBV7-6 and TRBJ1-4, is GAGVSQSPRYKVTKRGQDVALRCDPISGHVSLYWYRQALGQGPEFLTYFNYEAQQDKSGLPNDRFSAERPEGSISTLTIQRTEQRDSAMYRCASSLDDRTWEKLFFGSGTQLSVL.

This clonotype was counted ten times or more. The rearrangement links TRBV4-1 to TRBJ1-2, with D possibly being TRBD1 (5 bases). CDR3 length: 15 residues. Trimming cost V 0 bases and J 6 bases, with 14 bases left between them. The germline gives CDR1 MGHRA, CDR2 YSYEKL. CDR3: CASSQDWPMGDGYTF. Written as DNA, the CDR3 is TGCGCCAGCAGCCAAGATTGGCCGATGGGGGATGGCTACACCTTC.

The chain employs TRBV27 and TRBJ2-5, with a weak D call TRBD2 (5 bases). Germline CDR1 is MNHEY and CDR2 is SMNVEV (reference sequence). Trimming left V 6 bases short and J 0 bases short, with 14 bases between. This CDR3 region has 15 residues. CDR3 region: CASSPAWRYQETQYF. The CDR3 nucleotides are TGTGCCAGCAGCCCCGCTTGGAGGTACCAAGAGACCCAGTACTTC.

This clonotype was counted a few times. This rearrangement joins TRBV27 to TRBJ2-3; D not resolved. Trimming left V 3 bases short and J 0 bases short, with 10 bases between. The CDR3 extends over 15 amino acids. Looked up from germline, CDR1 is MNHEY and CDR2 is SMNVEV (reference sequence). CDR3: CASSFWAGSTDTQYF. CDR3 DNA sequence: TGTGCCAGCAGTTTTTGGGCTGGTAGCACAGATACGCAGTATTTT.

This clonotype was recorded many times. V and J are TRBV7-8 and TRBJ1-5; TRBD1 agrees at 7 bases. From germline, CDR1 is SGHVS and CDR2 FQNEAQ. This CDR3 contains 19 residues. V dropped 4 bases and J dropped 1; count of bases not matched to a gene: 16. The chain's CDR3 is CASSSSPRQGPWSNQPQHF. CDR3 in DNA: TGTGCCAGCAGCTCCTCCCCTCGACAGGGTCCTTGGAGCAATCAGCCCCAGCATTTT.

The sample holds a few counts of this clonotype. The gene calls are TRBV25-1 and TRBJ2-7; D remains unclear. CDR1 is MGHDK, CDR2 SYGVNS, per germline. CDR3 length: 13 residues. With 1 base removed from V and 5 bases from J, the gap between germline ends came to 9 bases. This CDR3 reads CASSEFFSDEQYF. The CDR3 DNA follows: TGTGCCAGCAGTGAATTCTTTTCCGACGAGCAGTACTTC.

This chain joins TRBV12-3 or TRBV12-4 and TRBJ1-4; tentatively, D is TRBD1 (6 bases). CDR3 length: 17 residues. V gave up 6 bases and J gave up 0 bases, with 17 bases separating them. The CDR3 nucleotides are TGTGCCAGCAGAGGACAGATTTTCGTTGCAACTAATGAAAAACTGTTTTTT. As protein: CASRGQIFVATNEKLFF.

This chain uses TRBV7-9 with TRBJ1-1; D perhaps matches TRBD1 (6 bases). This CDR3 region has 14 residues. V shed 5 bases and J shed 2 bases, with 12 bases lying between them. Germline V lookup: CDR1 SEHNR, CDR2 FQNEAQ (reference sequence). In DNA form, the CDR3 reads TGTGCCAGCAGCGGCGCGGGGGCCAACACTGAAGCTTTCTTT. Amino acids: CASSGAGANTEAFF.

The chain joins TRBV10-1 to TRBJ2-2, with D unresolved. Trimming left V 6 bases short and J 4 bases short, with 18 bases between. Germline CDR1 is WNHNN and CDR2 is SYGVQD (reference sequence). The CDR3 runs to 16 residues. Here the CDR3 DNA reads TGCGCCAGCAGAAGTAGTGGTGGGCTGGGCACCGGGGAGCTGTTTTTT. It translates to CASRSSGGLGTGELFF.

The chain uses TRBV2 and TRBJ2-5; 7 bases agree with TRBD2. V dropped 8 bases and J dropped 7; count of bases not matched to a gene: 4. Germline values: CDR1 SNHLY, CDR2 FYNNEI. The CDR3 spans 11 residues. CDR3 sequence (DNA): TGTGCCAGCCTGGGGAGGGGGACCCAGTACTTC. This gives the protein CASLGRGTQYF.

This clonotype was detected only a few times. The chain has TRBV5-4 and TRBJ1-4; perhaps TRBD1 as D (5 bases). The germline gives CDR1 SGHNT, CDR2 YYREEE (reference sequence). The V gene lost 4 bases and the J gene lost 8 bases, with 18 bases spanning the gap. CDR3 length equals 15 residues. DNA of the CDR3: TGTGCCAGCAGCCCGGGACCCGGGGATGGGGAAAAACTGTTTTTT. It encodes CASSPGPGDGEKLFF.

The sample holds many counts of this clonotype. The chain carries TRBV7-9 and TRBJ1-1; D call uncertain. The CDR3 has 15 amino acids. CDR1 is SEHNR, CDR2 FQNEAQ, per germline (reference sequence). V was clipped by 2 bases and J by 0 bases, with 10 bases between them. The chain's CDR3 is CASSLSQAMNTEAFF. The DNA of the CDR3 is TGTGCCAGCAGCTTATCCCAGGCCATGAACACTGAAGCTTTCTTT.

This clonotype has a count of ten or more. The chain couples TRBV7-6 to TRBJ2-7; a weak D match, TRBD1 (6 bases). Germline loops: CDR1 SGHVS, CDR2 FNYEAQ. The CDR3 extends over 13 amino acids. Trimming cost V 1 base and J 3 bases, with 7 bases left between them. The CDR3 protein is CASSLEGGYEQYF. The DNA of the CDR3 is TGTGCCAGCAGCTTAGAAGGGGGCTACGAGCAGTACTTC.

The chain recombines TRBV6-5 with TRBJ2-7; the match to TRBD2 covers 11 bases. Unmatched junction bases numbered 3, after V lost 2 bases and J lost 3 bases. CDR3 length equals 15 residues. In germline, CDR1 is MNHEY, CDR2 SVGAGI. The CDR3 coding sequence is TGTGCCAGCAGTTACCGGACTAGCGGGTTCTACGAGCAGTACTTC. Translating gives CASSYRTSGFYEQYF.

The rearrangement links TRBV27 to TRBJ2-1; tentative D call: TRBD2 (6 bases). Trimming pared 7 bases from V and 8 bases from J, leaving 36 bases between. The CDR3 is 20 amino acids. CDR1 is MNHEY and CDR2 is SMNVEV in the germline V gene (reference sequence). The chain's CDR3 is CASTFRWVAPGSLPGDEQFF. The CDR3 bases are TGTGCCAGCACCTTCCGTTGGGTAGCTCCCGGGTCCCTCCCGGGGGATGAGCAGTTCTTC.